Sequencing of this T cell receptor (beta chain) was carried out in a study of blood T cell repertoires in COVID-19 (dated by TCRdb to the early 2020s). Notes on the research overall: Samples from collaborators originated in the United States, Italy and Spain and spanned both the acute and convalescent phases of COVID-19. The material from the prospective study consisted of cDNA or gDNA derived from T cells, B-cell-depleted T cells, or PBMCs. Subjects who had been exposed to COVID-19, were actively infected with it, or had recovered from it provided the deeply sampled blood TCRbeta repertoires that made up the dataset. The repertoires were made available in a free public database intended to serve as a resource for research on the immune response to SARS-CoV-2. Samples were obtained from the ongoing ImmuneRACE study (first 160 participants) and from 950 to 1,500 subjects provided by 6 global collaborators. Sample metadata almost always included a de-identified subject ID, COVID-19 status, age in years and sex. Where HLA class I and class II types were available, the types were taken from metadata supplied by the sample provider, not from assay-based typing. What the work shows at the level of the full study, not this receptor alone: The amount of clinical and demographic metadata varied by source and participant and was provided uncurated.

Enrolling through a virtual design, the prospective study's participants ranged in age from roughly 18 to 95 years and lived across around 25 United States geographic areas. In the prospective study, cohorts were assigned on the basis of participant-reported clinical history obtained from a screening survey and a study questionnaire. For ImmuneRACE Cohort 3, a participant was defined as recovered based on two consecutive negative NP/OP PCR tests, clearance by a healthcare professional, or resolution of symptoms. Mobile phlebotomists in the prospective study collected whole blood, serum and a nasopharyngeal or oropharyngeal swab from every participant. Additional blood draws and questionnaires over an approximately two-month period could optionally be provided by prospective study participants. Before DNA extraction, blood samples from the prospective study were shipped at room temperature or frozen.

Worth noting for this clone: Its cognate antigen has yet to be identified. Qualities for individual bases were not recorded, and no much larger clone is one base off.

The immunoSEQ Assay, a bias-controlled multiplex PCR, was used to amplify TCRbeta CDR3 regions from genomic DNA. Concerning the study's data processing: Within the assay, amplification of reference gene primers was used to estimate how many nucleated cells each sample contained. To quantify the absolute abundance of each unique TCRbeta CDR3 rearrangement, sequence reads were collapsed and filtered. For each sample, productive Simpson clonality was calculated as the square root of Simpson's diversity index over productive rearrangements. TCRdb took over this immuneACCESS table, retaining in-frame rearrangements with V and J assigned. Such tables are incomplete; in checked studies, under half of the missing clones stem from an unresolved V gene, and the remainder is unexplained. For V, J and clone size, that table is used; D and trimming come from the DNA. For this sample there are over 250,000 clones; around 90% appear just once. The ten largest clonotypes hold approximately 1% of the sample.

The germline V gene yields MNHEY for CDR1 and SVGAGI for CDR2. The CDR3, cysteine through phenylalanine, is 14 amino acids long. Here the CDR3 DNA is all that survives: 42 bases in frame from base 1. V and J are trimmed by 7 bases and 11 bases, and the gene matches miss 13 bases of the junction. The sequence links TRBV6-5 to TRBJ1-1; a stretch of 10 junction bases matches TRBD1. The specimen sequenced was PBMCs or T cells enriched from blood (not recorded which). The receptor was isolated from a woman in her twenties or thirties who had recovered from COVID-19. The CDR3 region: CASTQGQGNLNAFF. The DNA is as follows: TGTGCCAGCACTCAGGGACAGGGGAACCTTAATGCTTTCTTT.